What follows are 13 T cell receptor beta chains derived from one specimen sequenced in a study of STAT5B mutations in CD4+ large granular lymphocyte leukemia. Here immunoSEQ multiplex PCR was the method, and the copy in TCRdb shows in-frame clones only, minus some. The sample includes 20,000 to 25,000 clones, roughly three quarters of them seen just once. The specimen sequenced was CD4+ T cells from blood buffy coats. Receptors were obtained from a human donor in good health.

V gene TRBV10-3 combines with J gene TRBJ2-7; D remains ambiguous. The CDR3 spans 14 residues. Germline assignment: CDR1 ENHRY and CDR2 SYGVKD. V lost 5 bases to trimming and J lost 7 bases, with 18 bases between them. DNA for the CDR3: TGTGCCATCAGTTCTACCGGGTCCCACGGGGAGCAGTACTTC. Protein product: CAISSTGSHGEQYF.

This clone was detected a few times. V is TRBV6-5 and J is TRBJ2-7, with 9 bases fitting TRBD1. The CDR3 consists of 16 residues. Germline CDR1 MNHEY, CDR2 SVGAGI. With 2 bases clipped from V and 3 bases from J, the junction kept 8 bases outside the gene matches. The CDR3 DNA sequence: TGTGCCAGCAGTTACCTAAATACGGGACAGGGCTACGAGCAGTACTTC. This gives the protein CASSYLNTGQGYEQYF.

A note on this clone: The same CDR3 also results from other DNA sequences found in this sample. V usage is TRBV6-1 and J usage is TRBJ1-1, with D possibly being TRBD1 (6 bases). CDR1 is MNHNS, CDR2 SASEGT, per germline. The CDR3 is made up of 14 amino acids. The V end lost 7 bases, the J end lost 4 bases, and 16 bases lay between the germline ends. CDR3 DNA: TGTGCCAGCACTACGACGCAGGGGAGCACTGAAGCTTTCTTT. Residues: CASTTTQGSTEAFF.

Points on this clone: The junction shows a germline mismatch at one end, possibly a read error. The chain links TRBV19 to TRBJ1-5, with TRBD1 identical over 9 bases. There are 14 residues in the CDR3. Germline CDR1 LNHDA, CDR2 SQIVND (reference sequence). This chain's CDR3 is CASSVTGGNQPQHF. The DNA of the CDR3 is TGTGCCAGTAGTGTTACAGGGGGCAACCAGCCCCAGCATTTT.

This chain uses TRBV11-2 with TRBJ2-1; a possible D gene is TRBD1 (6 bases). CDR1 and CDR2 from the germline V gene are SGHAT and FQNNGV. This CDR3 contains 16 residues. Trimming took 1 base from V and 2 from J, leaving 12 bases between them. The CDR3 coding sequence is TGTGCCAGCAGCTTAGTCCCCAGGGGACCCTACAATGAGCAGTTCTTC. Translated, it gives CASSLVPRGPYNEQFF.

The genes are TRBV5-4 and TRBJ2-7; TRBD2 aligns across 10 bases. Germline V gives CDR1 SGHNT, CDR2 YYREEE (reference sequence). CDR3 length: 14 amino acids. The V and J ends lost 5 bases and 4 bases, in that order; junction bases with no gene match: 6. In DNA, the CDR3 is TGTGCCAGCAGGGTAGCGGGAGGCGGGTACGAGCAGTACTTC. Translating gives CASRVAGGGYEQYF.

DNA of the CDR3: TGTGCCAGCAGTCAGCGGACAGGGGGAAACACCATATATTTT. Encoded protein: CASSQRTGGNTIYF. The chain combines TRBV6-5 with TRBJ1-3, with TRBD1 matching 8 bases. J was trimmed by 4 bases and V by 5 bases; bases with no gene match: 4. CDR1 is MNHEY, CDR2 SVGAGI, per germline. The CDR3 totals 14 residues.

The V call is TRBV5-4, the J call TRBJ1-2; D call uncertain. V gave up 4 bases and J gave up 1 base, with 8 bases separating them. This CDR3 is 13 amino acids long. Germline loops: CDR1 SGHNT, CDR2 YYREEE (reference sequence). CDR3 amino acids: CASSADVNYGYTF. In nucleotides, the CDR3 is TGTGCCAGCAGCGCAGACGTTAACTATGGCTACACCTTC.

The chain couples TRBV30 to TRBJ2-6; possibly TRBD1 for D (5 bases). V shed 3 bases and J shed 1 base, with 7 bases lying between them. This CDR3 spans 14 amino acids. From germline, CDR1 is GTSNPN and CDR2 SVGIG (reference sequence). The CDR3 here is CAWRGRSGANVLTF. CDR3 nucleotide sequence: TGTGCCTGGAGGGGGCGGTCTGGGGCCAACGTCCTGACTTTC.

The chain is built from TRBV9 and TRBJ2-1; D possibly corresponds to TRBD2 (6 bases). Germline V lookup: CDR1 SGDLS, CDR2 YYNGEE. CDR3 length: 15 residues. The germline V and J ends were trimmed by 0 bases and 4 bases, with 11 bases remaining between them. The CDR3 DNA reads TGTGCCAGCAGCGTAGAGATGGCGGGATACAATGAGCAGTTCTTC. It is translated as CASSVEMAGYNEQFF.

This clone was counted a few times. This chain connects TRBV6-6 to TRBJ2-7, with D tentatively TRBD1 (5 bases). Trimming shortened V by 5 bases and J by 1 base, and 9 bases separated the two germline ends. The CDR3 totals 13 residues. In germline, CDR1 is MNHNY, CDR2 SVGAGI (reference sequence). The CDR3, as DNA: TGTGCCAGCAGTCCAGGGATTTCCTACGAGCAGTACTTC. Its protein product is CASSPGISYEQYF.

The rearrangement joins TRBV7-8 to TRBJ1-6; 12 bases fit TRBD1. V shed 4 bases and J 7 bases; nucleotides not matched to a gene: 5. Germline lookup yields CDR1 SGHVS and CDR2 FQNEAQ. CDR3 length: 16 residues. CDR3 nucleotide sequence: TGTGCCAGCAGCTACGGGACAGGGGGCGGAAATTCACCCCTCCACTTT. It encodes CASSYGTGGGNSPLHF.

J is TRBJ1-1 and V is TRBV5-5; D not certain. Looked up from germline, CDR1 is SGHKS and CDR2 is YYEKEE (reference sequence). This CDR3 has 14 amino acids. The V end lost 2 bases, the J end lost 5 bases, and 13 bases lay between the germline ends. The CDR3 nucleotides read TGTGCCAGCAGCTTCCTAGAGGTCGGGACTGAAGCTTTCTTT. It codes for CASSFLEVGTEAFF.